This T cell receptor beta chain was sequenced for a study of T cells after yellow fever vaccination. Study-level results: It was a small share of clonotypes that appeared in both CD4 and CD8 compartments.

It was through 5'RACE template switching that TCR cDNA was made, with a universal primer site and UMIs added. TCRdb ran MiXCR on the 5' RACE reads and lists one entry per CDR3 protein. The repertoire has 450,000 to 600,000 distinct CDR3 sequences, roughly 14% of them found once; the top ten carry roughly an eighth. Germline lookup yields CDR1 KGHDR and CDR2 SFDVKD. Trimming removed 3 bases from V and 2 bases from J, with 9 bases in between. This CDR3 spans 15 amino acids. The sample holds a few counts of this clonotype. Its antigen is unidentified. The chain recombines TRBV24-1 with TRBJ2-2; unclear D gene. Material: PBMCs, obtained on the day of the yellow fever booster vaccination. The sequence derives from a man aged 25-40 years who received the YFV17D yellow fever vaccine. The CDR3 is CATSDRQTNTGELFF. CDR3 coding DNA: TGTGCCACCAGTGATCGGCAGACTAACACCGGGGAGCTGTTTTTT.